These T cell receptor beta chains were read from a single sample in a study of PD-1 blockade in classical Hodgkin lymphoma. Sequenced by immunoSEQ multiplex PCR; TCRdb stores in-frame clones only, minus some. The data show tens of thousands of clones, around 90% seen once. Material: peripheral blood mononuclear cells (PBMCs). Receptor source: a human donor with classical Hodgkin lymphoma. The CDR3 runs from the conserved cysteine through the conserved F or W. Each record gives: J gene, D gene, V gene, CDR3 protein. D genes are given only for firm matches.

j_call: TRBJ1-1; d_call: TRBD1; v_call: TRBV30; cdr3_aa: CAWRGFGTGNTEAFF
j_call: TRBJ1-4; d_call: .; v_call: TRBV5-6; cdr3_aa: CASSPFLGEKLFF
j_call: TRBJ2-3; d_call: TRBD2; v_call: TRBV5-6; cdr3_aa: CASSLLAGGTDTQYF
j_call: TRBJ1-5; d_call: .; v_call: TRBV5-6; cdr3_aa: CASSLQDQPQHF
j_call: TRBJ1-5; d_call: .; v_call: TRBV19; cdr3_aa: CASSTRGGTSNQPQHF
j_call: TRBJ1-2; d_call: .; v_call: TRBV14; cdr3_aa: CASSQLKGEYYGYTF
j_call: TRBJ2-2; d_call: .; v_call: TRBV2; cdr3_aa: CASSTGPSNTGELFF
j_call: TRBJ1-2; d_call: .; v_call: TRBV21-1; cdr3_aa: CASSLRKAQGTEANYGYTF
j_call: TRBJ1-2; d_call: .; v_call: TRBV10-3; cdr3_aa: CAISESLVGAGAYGYTF
j_call: TRBJ2-1; d_call: TRBD2; v_call: TRBV7-3; cdr3_aa: CASSLNLAGVGEQFF
j_call: TRBJ2-1; d_call: TRBD1; v_call: TRBV4-1; cdr3_aa: CASSQGGQAILNEQFF
j_call: TRBJ2-7; d_call: TRBD2; v_call: TRBV19; cdr3_aa: CASSMGEGQVPYEQYF
j_call: TRBJ1-2; d_call: TRBD1; v_call: TRBV27; cdr3_aa: CASSVEGAGGYTF
j_call: TRBJ2-7; d_call: TRBD1; v_call: TRBV7-9; cdr3_aa: CASSWVGQGIYEQYF
j_call: TRBJ2-7; d_call: TRBD1; v_call: TRBV28; cdr3_aa: CASSNPGQDFSYEQYF
j_call: TRBJ2-5; d_call: TRBD2; v_call: TRBV7-9; cdr3_aa: CASSIGLAGDGETQYF
j_call: TRBJ2-1; d_call: TRBD2; v_call: TRBV27; cdr3_aa: CASSSTRLAGLFF
j_call: TRBJ2-3; d_call: TRBD1; v_call: TRBV5-4; cdr3_aa: CASSLGRGPSGSTDTQYF
j_call: TRBJ1-2; d_call: .; v_call: TRBV7-9; cdr3_aa: CASSVSGYTF
j_call: TRBJ2-1; d_call: TRBD1; v_call: TRBV19; cdr3_aa: CASSIGGTGPYNEQFF
j_call: TRBJ1-1; d_call: .; v_call: TRBV10-3; cdr3_aa: CAISQAMNTEAFF
j_call: TRBJ1-1; d_call: TRBD1; v_call: TRBV5-4; cdr3_aa: CASSYGQGGEAFF
j_call: TRBJ1-2; d_call: .; v_call: TRBV28; cdr3_aa: CASSATVAKQGLSDGYTF
j_call: TRBJ2-3; d_call: .; v_call: TRBV5-1; cdr3_aa: CASSLGKGHPSTDTQYF
j_call: TRBJ2-7; d_call: .; v_call: TRBV6-1; cdr3_aa: CASNIREPYEQYF
j_call: TRBJ2-7; d_call: .; v_call: TRBV18; cdr3_aa: CASSPGAGVYEQYF
j_call: TRBJ2-5; d_call: TRBD1; v_call: TRBV4-1; cdr3_aa: CASSQGWAGTAQETQYF
j_call: TRBJ2-4; d_call: TRBD2; v_call: TRBV19; cdr3_aa: CASSMGTSTGIQYF
j_call: TRBJ2-3; d_call: .; v_call: TRBV6-5; cdr3_aa: CASSLTGGSTDTQYF
j_call: TRBJ1-5; d_call: .; v_call: TRBV19; cdr3_aa: CASSIGGVSNQPQHF
j_call: TRBJ1-4; d_call: .; v_call: TRBV18; cdr3_aa: CASSPRGAAEKLFF
j_call: TRBJ1-1; d_call: .; v_call: TRBV6-1; cdr3_aa: CASTATVNTEAFF
j_call: TRBJ2-3; d_call: .; v_call: TRBV15; cdr3_aa: CATSRDPTSTDTQYF
j_call: TRBJ1-2; d_call: .; v_call: TRBV28; cdr3_aa: CASSPREGQGSYGYTF
j_call: TRBJ2-7; d_call: TRBD2; v_call: TRBV4-2; cdr3_aa: CASSPTPTSEYEQYF
j_call: TRBJ1-1; d_call: .; v_call: TRBV4-2; cdr3_aa: CASSRVGGYNTEAFF
j_call: TRBJ2-1; d_call: TRBD2; v_call: TRBV27; cdr3_aa: CASRETSGSFYNEQFF
j_call: TRBJ2-1; d_call: .; v_call: TRBV18; cdr3_aa: CASSLQQGLYNEQFF
j_call: TRBJ2-2; d_call: TRBD2; v_call: TRBV25-1; cdr3_aa: CASSEPGLAGDTGELFF
j_call: TRBJ2-5; d_call: TRBD1; v_call: TRBV7-7; cdr3_aa: CASSPGTVGQETQYF
j_call: TRBJ1-3; d_call: .; v_call: TRBV29-1; cdr3_aa: CSVVVPTVAPGNTIYF
j_call: TRBJ2-2; d_call: .; v_call: TRBV15; cdr3_aa: CATSRAGVNRETGELFF
j_call: TRBJ1-4; d_call: TRBD1; v_call: TRBV19; cdr3_aa: CASSTGTATNEKLFF